These 32 T cell receptor beta chains share one sample of origin, sequenced in a study of cytomegalovirus exposure and HLA in healthy donors. This PCR relied on a set of 60 Vbeta primers and 13 Jbeta primers. Sequencing used immunoSEQ multiplex PCR; TCRdb keeps in-frame clones, though not all of them. The sample includes 130,000 or so clones, 79% of them seen just once. Sequenced input: PBMCs. These receptor sequences come from a male donor in good health and CMV-seronegative.

The chain employs TRBV19 and TRBJ1-1; D is unclear. The CDR3 spans 13 residues. From germline, CDR1 is LNHDA and CDR2 SQIVND (reference sequence). V lost 1 base, J lost 7 bases, and 10 bases lay in between. The DNA for the CDR3 is TGTGCCAGTAGTATAGTCGCAAGGAGTGAAGCTTTCTTT. Protein product: CASSIVARSEAFF.

This rearrangement joins TRBV20-1 to TRBJ1-2; D ambiguous. Germline V CDR1 and CDR2: DFQATT, SNEGSKA (reference sequence). The CDR3 has 10 residues. V was pared by 6 bases and J by 2 bases, with 4 bases between. CDR3 DNA sequence: TGCAGTGCGGAGAACTATGGCTACACCTTC. Protein product: CSAENYGYTF.

This clone appeared a few times. The V gene is TRBV6-6, the J gene TRBJ1-6; D may be TRBD1 (5 bases). With 1 base removed from V and 14 bases from J, the gap between germline ends came to 21 bases. Germline-derived CDR1 and CDR2 are MNHNY and SVGAGI (reference sequence). The CDR3 length is 16 residues. Here the CDR3 reads CASSYLPGLSQGTLHF. The CDR3 DNA sequence: TGTGCCAGCAGTTACTTACCGGGCCTCTCCCAGGGAACCCTCCACTTT.

The rearrangement links TRBV6-6 to TRBJ2-7; possible D gene TRBD1, 6 bases. V gave up 6 bases and J gave up 1 base, with 13 bases separating them. Germline V lookup: CDR1 MNHNY, CDR2 SVGAGI (reference sequence). This CDR3 is 14 amino acids long. CDR3 residues: CASSRDTESYEQYF. The CDR3 DNA sequence: TGTGCCAGCAGCCGGGACACTGAATCCTACGAGCAGTACTTC.

The chain is built from TRBV30 and TRBJ2-3; TRBD2 matches 9 bases. The junction had 7 bases not matched to a gene; V was cut back by 6 bases and J by 9 bases. CDR3 length: 12 residues. Germline CDR1 reads GTSNPN; CDR2 reads SVGIG (reference sequence). The CDR3: CACGTSPQTQYF. CDR3 DNA: TGTGCCTGCGGGACTAGCCCCCAGACGCAGTATTTT.

The chain recombines TRBV19 with TRBJ2-3; D call uncertain. V shed 8 bases and J shed 0 bases, with 18 bases lying between them. Germline lookup yields CDR1 LNHDA and CDR2 SQIVND (reference sequence). CDR3 length: 16 amino acids. CDR3 DNA: TGTGCCAGTCGTTCAAACGGCGGTACTAGCACAGATACGCAGTATTTT. Residues: CASRSNGGTSTDTQYF.

This clone was counted a few times. V is TRBV12-5 and J is TRBJ1-1; 7 nucleotides align to TRBD1. This CDR3 comprises 15 residues. Looked up from germline, CDR1 is LGHNT and CDR2 is FRNRAP. The V and J ends lost 6 bases and 4 bases, in that order; junction bases with no gene match: 11. CDR3 in DNA: TGTGCTAGTGGGGTAGAAACAGGGGAAGGCACTGAAGCTTTCTTT. It is translated as CASGVETGEGTEAFF.

This clone appeared a few times. This chain uses TRBV29-1 with TRBJ1-2, with TRBD1 matching 7 bases. Germline V gene lookup returns CDR1 SQVTM and CDR2 ANQGSEA. The CDR3 runs 14 residues. Trimming cost V 3 bases and J 7 bases; bases outside gene matches: 11. For the CDR3, the DNA is TGCAGCGTTGACAGAGTAGGGACAGAGGGTGGCTACACCTTC. Amino acids: CSVDRVGTEGGYTF.

J is TRBJ2-3 and V is TRBV9, with 12 bases aligning to TRBD2. Trimming took 3 bases from V and 6 from J; bases not matched to a gene: 5. This CDR3 has 15 residues. The germline V gene encodes CDR1 SGDLS and CDR2 YYNGEE. CDR3 sequence: CASSASGGADDTQYF. The CDR3 bases are TGTGCCAGCAGCGCTAGCGGGGGGGCAGACGATACGCAGTATTTT. The full variable domain, rest sourced from reference TRBV9 and TRBJ2-3, is DSGVTQTPKHLITATGQRVTLRCSPRSGDLSVYWYQQSLDQGLQFLIQYYNGEERAKGNILERFSAQQFPDLHSELNLSSLELGDSALYFCASSASGGADDTQYFGPGTRLTVL.

The chain carries TRBV6-5 and TRBJ2-5, with 10 bases fitting TRBD1. The CDR3 totals 15 residues. Unmatched junction bases numbered 16, after V lost 7 bases and J lost 11 bases. Germline CDR1 reads MNHEY; CDR2 reads SVGAGI. This chain's CDR3 is CASIGGDRGSSEQYF. The CDR3 DNA sequence: TGTGCCAGCATAGGGGGGGACAGGGGCTCCTCGGAGCAGTACTTC.

This clone appeared a single time. This rearrangement joins TRBV5-1 to TRBJ2-3; no reliable D call. V lost 0 bases and J lost 0, with 5 bases in between. There are 14 residues in the CDR3. In germline, CDR1 is SGHRS, CDR2 YFSETQ. The CDR3, as DNA: TGCGCCAGCAGCTTGGCGTCTAGCACAGATACGCAGTATTTT. Translating gives CASSLASSTDTQYF. The variable domain in full, completed from reference TRBV5-1 and TRBJ2-3, reads KAGVTQTPRYLIKTRGQQVTLSCSPISGHRSVSWYQQTPGQGLQFLFEYFSETQRNKGNFPGRFSGRQFSNSRSEMNVSTLELGDSALYLCASSLASSTDTQYFGPGTRLTVL.

The chain links TRBV2 to TRBJ2-3; D may be TRBD2 (6 bases). The CDR3 is 14 residues long. The germline V and J ends were trimmed by 4 bases and 4 bases, with 12 bases remaining between them. Germline assignment: CDR1 SNHLY and CDR2 FYNNEI. DNA of the CDR3: TGTGCCAGCAGTGGCTATAGGGAGGCAGATACGCAGTATTTT. Translated: CASSGYREADTQYF.

V gene TRBV5-1 combines with J gene TRBJ2-2; TRBD1 agrees at 10 bases. V lost 1 base and J lost 0; bases outside the gene matches: 9. Germline-derived CDR1 and CDR2 are SGHRS and YFSETQ. The CDR3 loop spans 19 amino acids. As DNA, the CDR3 is TGCGCCAGCAGCTTGAGACCCGGGACAGGGGCTACGAACACCGGGGAGCTGTTTTTT. It is translated as CASSLRPGTGATNTGELFF. The full variable domain, with the rest looked up from reference TRBV5-1 and TRBJ2-2, is KAGVTQTPRYLIKTRGQQVTLSCSPISGHRSVSWYQQTPGQGLQFLFEYFSETQRNKGNFPGRFSGRQFSNSRSEMNVSTLELGDSALYLCASSLRPGTGATNTGELFFGEGSRLTVL.

In its sample, this clone was seen a few times. CDR3 sequence reads: CATGDSTYEQYF. The CDR3 DNA reads TGTGCCACCGGGGACAGTACCTACGAGCAGTACTTC. The rearrangement uses TRBV19 and TRBJ2-7; 7 bases match TRBD1. Germline V CDR1 and CDR2: LNHDA, SQIVND (reference sequence). The CDR3 extends over 12 amino acids. V was pared by 10 bases and J by 2 bases, with 5 bases of the junction left unmatched. Combining the CDR3 with reference TRBV19 and TRBJ2-7 gives the whole variable domain DGGITQSPKYLFRKEGQNVTLSCEQNLNHDAMYWYRQDPGQGLRLIYYSQIVNDFQKGDIAEGYSVSREKKESFPLTVTSAQKNPTAFYLCATGDSTYEQYFGPGTRLTVT.

This rearrangement joins TRBV6-5 to TRBJ1-3; no firm D call. The CDR3 runs 14 residues. CDR1 and CDR2 from the germline V gene are MNHEY and SVGAGI. The V gene lost 10 bases and the J gene lost 4 bases, with 17 bases spanning the gap. The CDR3 DNA reads as TGTGCCATTTACCAGACATCTCGAGGAAACACCATATATTTT. The encoded protein is CAIYQTSRGNTIYF.

The chain combines TRBV7-6 with TRBJ1-1; D unresolved. The CDR3 has 14 residues. Germline loops: CDR1 SGHVS, CDR2 FNYEAQ. V was shortened by 1 base and J by 0 bases, with 6 bases between the two germline ends. The CDR3 DNA sequence: TGTGCCAGCAGCTTAGGCGCGGTGAACACTGAAGCTTTCTTT. This encodes CASSLGAVNTEAFF.

The chain links TRBV7-8 to TRBJ1-2; D might be TRBD1 (6 bases). This CDR3 comprises 16 residues. Germline-derived CDR1 and CDR2 are SGHVS and FQNEAQ. The V gene lost 5 bases and the J gene lost 13 bases, with 29 bases spanning the gap. In nucleotides, the CDR3 is TGTGCCAGCAGCCCCCCCACAGGGAATCCCTGGGAGACTACCACCTTC. This encodes CASSPPTGNPWETTTF.

This sequence joins TRBV11-2 and TRBJ2-3; D is uncertain. Germline CDR1 SGHAT, CDR2 FQNNGV. The CDR3 is 12 residues long. Trimming removed 4 bases from V and 0 bases from J, with 2 bases in between. The CDR3 spells CASSSSTDTQYF. The CDR3 DNA reads TGTGCCAGCAGCTCTAGCACAGATACGCAGTATTTT.

J is TRBJ1-1 and V is TRBV4-3; tentatively, D is TRBD1 (5 bases). This CDR3 spans 14 amino acids. In germline, CDR1 is LGHNA, CDR2 YSLEER. V was cut by 1 base and J by 7 bases, with 13 bases left in between. DNA for the CDR3: TGCGCCAGCAGCCAAGTTTCAGGGAGGGATGAAGCTTTCTTT. As protein: CASSQVSGRDEAFF.

This chain joins TRBV27 and TRBJ2-1, with unresolved D. Per the germline V gene, CDR1 is MNHEY and CDR2 is SMNVEV (reference sequence). The CDR3 runs to 12 residues. V was clipped by 2 bases and J by 6 bases, with 5 bases between them. The CDR3 is CASSLLGNEQFF. Here the CDR3 DNA reads TGTGCCAGCAGTTTACTCGGCAATGAGCAGTTCTTC.

This chain uses TRBV7-2 with TRBJ2-1, with 7 bases lining up with TRBD1. Germline trimming cut 5 bases from V and 2 bases from J; bases unmatched to any gene: 3. Germline V gene lookup returns CDR1 SGHTA and CDR2 FQGNSA. The CDR3 length is 14 residues. The CDR3 DNA reads as TGTGCCAGCAGCCCCGGGACAGCCTACAATGAGCAGTTCTTC. The encoded protein is CASSPGTAYNEQFF. The whole variable domain, remainder taken from reference TRBV7-2 and TRBJ2-1, is GAGVSQSPSNKVTEKGKDVELRCDPISGHTALYWYRQSLGQGLEFLIYFQGNSAPDKSGLPSDRFSAERTGGSVSTLTIQRTQQEDSAVYLCASSPGTAYNEQFFGPGTRLTVL.

The CDR3 coding sequence is TGTGCCAGCAGCGTAGGGCAGGGCCCCTACGAGCAGTACTTC. It encodes CASSVGQGPYEQYF. The gene calls are TRBV9 and TRBJ2-7; D may be TRBD1 (5 bases). Germline CDR1 and CDR2: SGDLS and YYNGEE. The germline V and J ends were trimmed by 0 bases and 2 bases, with 9 bases remaining between them. This CDR3 is 14 amino acids long.

The rearrangement joins TRBV27 to TRBJ1-1, with D hard to call. The V end was cut by 5 bases, the J end by 2 bases, with 9 bases between. The CDR3 runs to 13 residues. The germline gives CDR1 MNHEY, CDR2 SMNVEV (reference sequence). As DNA, the CDR3 is TGTGCCAGCAGTCCTAGGACTAACACTGAAGCTTTCTTT. It encodes CASSPRTNTEAFF.

V gene TRBV27 combines with J gene TRBJ2-5; the match to TRBD2 covers 11 bases. Per the germline V gene, CDR1 is MNHEY and CDR2 is SMNVEV (reference sequence). V shed 5 bases, J shed 1 base, and the junction held 6 bases outside the gene matches. The CDR3 is 16 amino acids. This CDR3 reads CASSPLAGGTQETQYF. DNA for the CDR3: TGTGCCAGCAGTCCCCTAGCGGGGGGCACCCAAGAGACCCAGTACTTC.

The rearrangement joins TRBV27 to TRBJ2-6, with a tentative D call TRBD2 (5 bases). This CDR3 spans 15 amino acids. V was pared by 8 bases and J by 1 base, with 12 bases between. Germline V gene data show CDR1 as MNHEY and CDR2 as SMNVEV (reference sequence). CDR3 amino acids: CASSRGLSGANVLTF. CDR3 in DNA: TGTGCCAGCTCGCGCGGGCTATCTGGGGCCAACGTCCTGACTTTC. Full variable domain (rest looked up from reference TRBV27 and TRBJ2-6): EAQVTQNPRYLITVTGKKLTVTCSQNMNHEYMSWYRQDPGLGLRQIYYSMNVEVTDKGDVPEGYKVSRKEKRNFPLILESPSPNQTSLYFCASSRGLSGANVLTFGAGSRLTVL.

The rearrangement links TRBV9 to TRBJ1-6; 7 bases match TRBD1. V was clipped by 4 bases and J by 7 bases; unmatched bases: 8. The V gene's germline CDR1 is SGDLS and CDR2 YYNGEE. The CDR3 has 15 amino acids. Written as DNA, the CDR3 is TGTGCCAGCAGCAAGAGGGGGACAGAGAATTCACCCCTCCACTTT. Amino acid sequence: CASSKRGTENSPLHF.

This clone was seen a single time. The chain combines TRBV18 with TRBJ2-1; 9 positions agree with TRBD2. From germline, CDR1 is KGHSH and CDR2 LQKENI. Trimming cost V 3 bases and J 2 bases; bases outside gene matches: 14. This CDR3 region has 19 residues. The chain's CDR3 is CASSPIPPSGGTPYNEQFF. The CDR3, as DNA: TGTGCCAGCTCACCCATACCACCCAGCGGGGGGACTCCCTACAATGAGCAGTTCTTC. Full variable domain (rest looked up from reference TRBV18 and TRBJ2-1): NAGVMQNPRHLVRRRGQEARLRCSPMKGHSHVYWYRQLPEEGLKFMVYLQKENIIDESGMPKERFSAEFPKEGPSILRIQQVVRGDSAAYFCASSPIPPSGGTPYNEQFFGPGTRLTVL.

The V and J genes are TRBV7-2 and TRBJ2-4; TRBD2 aligns across 13 bases. The CDR3 is made up of 17 amino acids. V gave up 4 bases and J gave up 1 base; unmatched junction bases: 4. Germline V gene lookup returns CDR1 SGHTA and CDR2 FQGNSA. CDR3 in DNA: TGTGCCAGCAGCTCGGGACTAGCGGGGCAGGCCAAAAACATTCAGTACTTC. Its translation is CASSSGLAGQAKNIQYF.

The chain recombines TRBV30 with TRBJ2-5, with D hard to call. The J call is doubtful: the DNA matches TRBJ2-7 better. The CDR3 runs to 13 residues. Per the germline V gene, CDR1 is GTSNPN and CDR2 is SVGIG (reference sequence). The CDR3 DNA sequence: TGTGCCTGGAGTGTAGGCGACTCCTACGAGCAGTACTTC. Amino acids: CAWSVGDSYEQYF.

This chain uses TRBV5-6 with TRBJ1-1; no clear D gene. This CDR3 comprises 13 residues. Germline V gene data show CDR1 as SGHDT and CDR2 as YYEEEE. Trimming pared 4 bases from V and 3 bases from J, leaving 10 bases between. The CDR3 coding sequence is TGTGCCAGCAGCCCGCGTTTCCACACTGAAGCTTTCTTT. Translating gives CASSPRFHTEAFF.

CDR3 amino acids: CASSLLTLRGNTIYF. CDR3 in DNA: TGTGCCAGCAGCTTATTGACCCTGAGGGGAAACACCATATATTTT. The gene calls are TRBV7-2 and TRBJ1-3; unclear D gene. V was shortened by 2 bases and J by 4 bases, with 12 bases between the two germline ends. Germline CDR1 reads SGHTA; CDR2 reads FQGNSA. The CDR3 totals 15 residues.

The rearrangement links TRBV30 to TRBJ1-5; 10 nucleotides line up with TRBD1. Trimming at V came to 1 base and at J to 0 bases, leaving 9 bases not matched to a gene. Looked up from germline, CDR1 is GTSNPN and CDR2 is SVGIG (reference sequence). This CDR3 is 18 amino acids long. The CDR3 DNA is TGTGCCTGGAGTGCCGGGACAGGGGTGTTTTATAGCAATCAGCCCCAGCATTTT. Protein product: CAWSAGTGVFYSNQPQHF.